Listed below are T cell receptor beta chains from one sample, sequenced in a study of post-analysis software for immune sequencing data. MiXCR, run by TCRdb on the PCR reads, gives a single entry per CDR3 protein. Altogether roughly 670,000 distinct CDR3 sequences are present, roughly three fifths being singletons, with the ten largest covering 10% to 12%. The sample consisted of blood. The origin of the receptors is a girl aged 2-9 years with multiple sclerosis. Both conserved end residues are part of each CDR3. Fields, in order: V gene, clone size, J gene, D gene, CDR3 DNA, CDR3 protein. The D gene is left open where the match is weak. Clone size is stated in some rows and not others, as once, few, many or a class when expanded.

V gene: TRBV15
clone size: .
J gene: TRBJ1-2
D gene: TRBD1
CDR3 DNA: TGTGCCACCAGCAGAGGGGGGGGACAGGGTGAATCCTATGGCTACACCTTC
CDR3 protein: CATSRGGGQGESYGYTF

V gene: TRBV5-1
clone size: .
J gene: TRBJ2-3
D gene: TRBD2
CDR3 DNA: TGCGCCAGCAGCTACGTCGGGGGGGGATTCACAGATACGCAGTATTTT
CDR3 protein: CASSYVGGGFTDTQYF

V gene: TRBV29-1
clone size: .
J gene: TRBJ2-7
D gene: .
CDR3 DNA: TGCAGCGCAAAGTACGAGCAGTACTTC
CDR3 protein: CSAKYEQYF

V gene: TRBV5-1
clone size: .
J gene: TRBJ2-7
D gene: TRBD2
CDR3 DNA: TGCGCCAGCAGCTTGAACCTAGCGGCCCCAGGGGAGCAGTACTTC
CDR3 protein: CASSLNLAAPGEQYF

V gene: TRBV5-1
clone size: .
J gene: TRBJ2-1
D gene: .
CDR3 DNA: TGCGCCAGCAGCTTGGTTCGGAGGAATGAGCAGTTCTTC
CDR3 protein: CASSLVRRNEQFF

V gene: TRBV6-2/TRBV6-3
clone size: .
J gene: TRBJ1-2
D gene: TRBD1
CDR3 DNA: TGTGCCAGCGCCTGGGACAGGGGATATGGCTACACCTTC
CDR3 protein: CASAWDRGYGYTF

V gene: TRBV12-3/TRBV12-4
clone size: .
J gene: TRBJ1-2
D gene: TRBD1
CDR3 DNA: TGTGCCAGCAGCGAACAGGGGGGTCCGTATGGCTACACCTTC
CDR3 protein: CASSEQGGPYGYTF

V gene: TRBV4-1
clone size: .
J gene: TRBJ2-7
D gene: TRBD2
CDR3 DNA: TGCGCCAGCAGCCTCATGAGGAGGGAGGGTAACTACGAGCAGTACTTC
CDR3 protein: CASSLMRREGNYEQYF

V gene: TRBV27
clone size: .
J gene: TRBJ1-2
D gene: .
CDR3 DNA: TGTGCCAGCAGCTTAGGCCTCTTCTATGGCTACACCTTC
CDR3 protein: CASSLGLFYGYTF

V gene: TRBV6-2/TRBV6-3
clone size: .
J gene: TRBJ2-7
D gene: TRBD2
CDR3 DNA: TGTGCCAGCAGCCCTCAGCGGGGACCTTCCTACGAGCAGTACTTC
CDR3 protein: CASSPQRGPSYEQYF

V gene: TRBV3-1
clone size: .
J gene: TRBJ1-1
D gene: TRBD1
CDR3 DNA: TGTGCCAGCAGCCAGGGGGGGGACAGAGTGTTTGGCACTGAAGCTTTCTTT
CDR3 protein: CASSQGGDRVFGTEAFF

V gene: TRBV29-1
clone size: .
J gene: TRBJ2-1
D gene: .
CDR3 DNA: TGCAGCGCCGACGCTGGTGAGCAGTTCTTC
CDR3 protein: CSADAGEQFF

V gene: TRBV20-1
clone size: .
J gene: TRBJ2-5
D gene: TRBD2
CDR3 DNA: TGCAGTGCCCGGGAGGGTTCACAAGAGACCCAGTACTTC
CDR3 protein: CSAREGSQETQYF

V gene: TRBV20-1
clone size: .
J gene: TRBJ2-7
D gene: TRBD2
CDR3 DNA: TGCAGTGCTAGGGGACTAGCGGGAGTCGAGCAGTACTTC
CDR3 protein: CSARGLAGVEQYF

V gene: TRBV7-9
clone size: .
J gene: TRBJ2-3
D gene: .
CDR3 DNA: TGTGCCAGCAGCCAAAGCCCGACAGATACGCAGTATTTT
CDR3 protein: CASSQSPTDTQYF

V gene: TRBV27
clone size: .
J gene: TRBJ2-3
D gene: .
CDR3 DNA: TGTGCCAGCAGTGACCTAGGACAGAGCACAGATACGCAGTATTTT
CDR3 protein: CASSDLGQSTDTQYF

V gene: TRBV6-5
clone size: .
J gene: TRBJ1-2
D gene: TRBD1
CDR3 DNA: TGTGCCAGCAGTTACGACAGGGCGGCTGGCTACACCTTC
CDR3 protein: CASSYDRAAGYTF

V gene: TRBV6-2/TRBV6-3
clone size: .
J gene: TRBJ1-2
D gene: .
CDR3 DNA: TGTGCCAGCAGTTACCCTTTAGGCCGAGCCGCGGGAGGCTACACCTTC
CDR3 protein: CASSYPLGRAAGGYTF

V gene: TRBV25-1
clone size: .
J gene: TRBJ2-3
D gene: .
CDR3 DNA: TGTGCCAGCAGTGAACTGCAGGGGCAAACAGATACGCAGTATTTT
CDR3 protein: CASSELQGQTDTQYF

V gene: TRBV7-2
clone size: .
J gene: TRBJ1-2
D gene: TRBD1
CDR3 DNA: TGTGCCAGCAGCCCGACAGGGGACAACTATGGCTACACCTTC
CDR3 protein: CASSPTGDNYGYTF

V gene: TRBV5-6
clone size: once
J gene: TRBJ2-1
D gene: .
CDR3 DNA: TGTGCCAGCAGCTTCGGGTTTAATGAGCAGTTCTTC
CDR3 protein: CASSFGFNEQFF

V gene: TRBV7-6
clone size: .
J gene: TRBJ2-1
D gene: .
CDR3 DNA: TGTGCCAGCAGCTTAGTAGCACAGAGCTCCTACAATGAGCAGTTCTTC
CDR3 protein: CASSLVAQSSYNEQFF

V gene: TRBV20-1
clone size: .
J gene: TRBJ2-7
D gene: TRBD1
CDR3 DNA: TGCAGTGCCCGGGGACAGGGGGTGACCTCCTACGAGCAGTACTTC
CDR3 protein: CSARGQGVTSYEQYF

V gene: TRBV5-5
clone size: .
J gene: TRBJ2-7
D gene: .
CDR3 DNA: TGTGCCAGCAGCTTGGCGTCGGGAGCGAACTACGAGCAGTACTTC
CDR3 protein: CASSLASGANYEQYF

V gene: TRBV7-2
clone size: few
J gene: TRBJ2-1
D gene: .
CDR3 DNA: TGTGCCAGCAGCCCTAAACACTATGAGCAGTTCTTC
CDR3 protein: CASSPKHYEQFF

V gene: TRBV9
clone size: .
J gene: TRBJ1-1
D gene: .
CDR3 DNA: TGTGCCAGCAGCGTAGGAGGGGGTACAGGGAATGAAGCTTTCTTT
CDR3 protein: CASSVGGGTGNEAFF

V gene: TRBV25-1
clone size: .
J gene: TRBJ1-2
D gene: .
CDR3 DNA: TGTGCCAGCAGTGAATGGGGCATAGGCTATGGCTACACCTTC
CDR3 protein: CASSEWGIGYGYTF

V gene: TRBV13
clone size: .
J gene: TRBJ2-1
D gene: TRBD2
CDR3 DNA: TGTGCCAGCAGCTTAGCGGCTAGCGGCAATGAGCAGTTCTTC
CDR3 protein: CASSLAASGNEQFF

V gene: TRBV27
clone size: .
J gene: TRBJ1-5
D gene: .
CDR3 DNA: TGTGCCAGCCGTAAGGGGGACCAGCCCCAGCATTTT
CDR3 protein: CASRKGDQPQHF

V gene: TRBV11-2
clone size: .
J gene: TRBJ2-1
D gene: TRBD2
CDR3 DNA: TGTGCCAGCAGCTTAGGACTAGCGATGGGGGATGAGCAGTTCTTC
CDR3 protein: CASSLGLAMGDEQFF

V gene: TRBV30
clone size: .
J gene: TRBJ2-3
D gene: .
CDR3 DNA: TGTGCCTGGAGTACCAGCGGGAGCACAGATACGCAGTATTTT
CDR3 protein: CAWSTSGSTDTQYF

V gene: TRBV12-3/TRBV12-4
clone size: few
J gene: TRBJ2-3
D gene: .
CDR3 DNA: TGTGCCAGCAGTTTAGCGGGACTCGCAGATACGCAGTATTTT
CDR3 protein: CASSLAGLADTQYF

V gene: TRBV7-9
clone size: few
J gene: TRBJ1-1
D gene: .
CDR3 DNA: TGTGCCAGCAGCCCCAGGAGGGCAGGGGAGTATGAAGCTTTCTTT
CDR3 protein: CASSPRRAGEYEAFF

V gene: TRBV29-1
clone size: .
J gene: TRBJ1-2
D gene: .
CDR3 DNA: TGCAGCGTTGATGCAGGCAACTATGGCTACACCTTC
CDR3 protein: CSVDAGNYGYTF

V gene: TRBV6-2/TRBV6-3
clone size: .
J gene: TRBJ1-4
D gene: TRBD1
CDR3 DNA: TGTGCCAGCAGTTACATTACCACCGGGACAGGGAATGAAAAACTGTTTTTT
CDR3 protein: CASSYITTGTGNEKLFF

V gene: TRBV9
clone size: few
J gene: TRBJ2-3
D gene: TRBD2
CDR3 DNA: TGTGCCAGCAGCCCCCGAGCGGGAGCAGATACGCAGTATTTT
CDR3 protein: CASSPRAGADTQYF

V gene: TRBV7-2
clone size: .
J gene: TRBJ2-5
D gene: .
CDR3 DNA: TGTGCCAGCAGCTTAGATGGGATTAGCGCGGAGACCCAGTACTTC
CDR3 protein: CASSLDGISAETQYF

V gene: TRBV20-1
clone size: few
J gene: TRBJ2-7
D gene: .
CDR3 DNA: TGCAGTGCCCCGATCACCAGCGGCAACCCCTACGAGCAGTACTTC
CDR3 protein: CSAPITSGNPYEQYF

V gene: TRBV20-1
clone size: .
J gene: TRBJ2-3
D gene: TRBD1
CDR3 DNA: TGCAGTGCTGCCGACAGGGAGCGTGGTACAGATACGCAGTATTTT
CDR3 protein: CSAADRERGTDTQYF

V gene: TRBV5-1
clone size: .
J gene: TRBJ2-1
D gene: .
CDR3 DNA: TGCGCCAGCAGTGCCGGGGACTACAATGAGCAGTTCTTC
CDR3 protein: CASSAGDYNEQFF

V gene: TRBV2
clone size: .
J gene: TRBJ1-4
D gene: .
CDR3 DNA: TGTGCCAGCAGTGAAGTTGGGGATAAACTGTTTTTT
CDR3 protein: CASSEVGDKLFF

V gene: TRBV29-1
clone size: few
J gene: TRBJ2-5
D gene: .
CDR3 DNA: TGCAGCGTTGGATGGGGGGCCAGGGAGACCCAGTACTTC
CDR3 protein: CSVGWGARETQYF

V gene: TRBV7-2
clone size: .
J gene: TRBJ1-2
D gene: TRBD1
CDR3 DNA: TGTGCCAGCAGCTCCCGGACAGGGGTAAACTATGGCTACACCTTC
CDR3 protein: CASSSRTGVNYGYTF

V gene: TRBV29-1
clone size: once
J gene: TRBJ2-5
D gene: .
CDR3 DNA: TGCAGCGTCCGGGACTTAAGTTCGGGAGAGACCCAGTACTTC
CDR3 protein: CSVRDLSSGETQYF

V gene: TRBV20-1
clone size: .
J gene: TRBJ1-2
D gene: .
CDR3 DNA: TGCAGTGCTAGAGGCCAGACTTTAGATGGCTACACCTTC
CDR3 protein: CSARGQTLDGYTF

V gene: TRBV3-1
clone size: .
J gene: TRBJ2-6
D gene: .
CDR3 DNA: TGTGCCAGCAGCCCTGGTTGGACTGGGGCCAACGTCCTGACTTTC
CDR3 protein: CASSPGWTGANVLTF

V gene: TRBV7-8
clone size: .
J gene: TRBJ2-1
D gene: .
CDR3 DNA: TGTGCCAGCAGCTTAGCCCCGGTGGGGTTTGTACTCAATGAGCAGTTCTTC
CDR3 protein: CASSLAPVGFVLNEQFF

V gene: TRBV29-1
clone size: .
J gene: TRBJ1-2
D gene: .
CDR3 DNA: TGCAGCGTTGAAGACCGGACAGTCGACCTCTATGGCTACACCTTC
CDR3 protein: CSVEDRTVDLYGYTF

V gene: TRBV9
clone size: few
J gene: TRBJ2-3
D gene: TRBD1
CDR3 DNA: TGTGCCAGCAGAGGAGGACAGGGGACGGGCACAGATACGCAGTATTTT
CDR3 protein: CASRGGQGTGTDTQYF

V gene: TRBV28
clone size: .
J gene: TRBJ2-6
D gene: .
CDR3 DNA: TGTGCCAGCAGTTTATGGATTTCTGGGGCCAACGTCCTGACTTTC
CDR3 protein: CASSLWISGANVLTF

V gene: TRBV20-1
clone size: once
J gene: TRBJ2-4
D gene: .
CDR3 DNA: TGCAGTGCCTCCAACTTAGCCAAAAACATTCAGTACTTC
CDR3 protein: CSASNLAKNIQYF

V gene: TRBV27
clone size: .
J gene: TRBJ1-1
D gene: TRBD1
CDR3 DNA: TGTGCCAGCAGTCTACGACAGGGGAGCACTGAAGCTTTCTTT
CDR3 protein: CASSLRQGSTEAFF

V gene: TRBV7-2
clone size: .
J gene: TRBJ1-2
D gene: .
CDR3 DNA: TGTGCCAGCAGCCCCCGCCCGGGGGCGGCCGAATTGAATGGCTACACCTTC
CDR3 protein: CASSPRPGAAELNGYTF

V gene: TRBV29-1
clone size: few
J gene: TRBJ2-3
D gene: TRBD1
CDR3 DNA: TGCAGCGTTGTAAGGGACAGAGGATCAGATACGCAGTATTTT
CDR3 protein: CSVVRDRGSDTQYF

V gene: TRBV29-1
clone size: .
J gene: TRBJ1-1
D gene: .
CDR3 DNA: TGCAGCGTTGTGCTCGCCTCCCCGAACACTGAAGCTTTCTTT
CDR3 protein: CSVVLASPNTEAFF

V gene: TRBV11-2
clone size: .
J gene: TRBJ2-5
D gene: .
CDR3 DNA: TGTGCCAGCAGCCTAAGAGGGGTGAACCAGTACTTC
CDR3 protein: CASSLRGVNQYF

V gene: TRBV12-3/TRBV12-4
clone size: .
J gene: TRBJ2-7
D gene: .
CDR3 DNA: TGTGCCAGCAGTCCCCCCAAGGGACGGGCGGATTACGAGCAGTACTTC
CDR3 protein: CASSPPKGRADYEQYF

V gene: TRBV7-2
clone size: .
J gene: TRBJ2-6
D gene: TRBD1
CDR3 DNA: TGTGCCAGCCCCCGAGGGGGCCCTTCTGGGGCCAACGTCCGGACTTTC
CDR3 protein: CASPRGGPSGANVRTF

V gene: TRBV5-1
clone size: few
J gene: TRBJ2-5
D gene: TRBD2
CDR3 DNA: TGCGCCAGCAGCCCGGTTCCCCGGACTAGCGGGGGACGAAGGGGGACCCAGTACTTC
CDR3 protein: CASSPVPRTSGGRRGTQYF

V gene: TRBV4-1
clone size: .
J gene: TRBJ2-5
D gene: TRBD2
CDR3 DNA: TGCGCCAGCAGCCAAGTGGGACTAGCGTTCCAAGAGACCCAGTACTTC
CDR3 protein: CASSQVGLAFQETQYF